A selection of T cell receptor beta chains follows, all from one sample in a study of OX40 agonist ivuxolimab in advanced cancers. Sequencing was performed with immunoSEQ multiplex PCR; in TCRdb, only in-frame clones are kept and a portion is missing. The table has roughly 50,000 clones, approximately 88% seen once. The source material was CD4+ or CD8+ T cells sorted from blood, sampled in a trial of the OX40 agonist ivuxolimab. These receptors all come from an adult with an advanced solid tumor such as melanoma, head and neck, liver or kidney cancer. CDR3s include the opening cysteine and the closing phenylalanine or tryptophan. D genes are given only for firm matches. Clone size, where shown, is once, few, many, or a class for clones that have expanded.

v_call	d_call	j_call	clone_size	cdr3_nt	cdr3_aa
TRBV5-6	-	TRBJ1-1	few	TGTGCCAGCAGCTTCAACAGGGTCACTGAAGCTTTCTTT	CASSFNRVTEAFF
TRBV7-2	-	TRBJ1-2	-	TGTGCCAGCAGCTTTGTCTCTCAAGCTAACTATGGCTACACCTTC	CASSFVSQANYGYTF
TRBV5-4	-	TRBJ2-3	-	TGTGCCAGCAGCGATACCGGGACGGAGCACAGATGGGATTGG	CASSDTGTEHRWDW
TRBV25-1	TRBD2	TRBJ2-1	once	TGTGCCAGCAGTGCAGGGAGGGGCAATGAGCAGTTCTTC	CASSAGRGNEQFF
TRBV5-1	-	TRBJ1-1	-	TGCGCCAGCAGCGTAAACACTGAAGCTTTCTTT	CASSVNTEAFF
TRBV6-6	-	TRBJ1-2	-	TGTGCCAGCAGTGGGACGGGTTACTACACCTTC	CASSGTGYYTF
TRBV5-1	-	TRBJ2-7	-	TGCGCCAGCAGCTTGGAGGGGGGCTGGTCCTACGAGCAGTACTTC	CASSLEGGWSYEQYF
TRBV11-2	-	TRBJ1-4	-	TGTGCCAGCAGCTTAGACGGTTCAGAACCAACTAATGAAAAACTGTTTTTT	CASSLDGSEPTNEKLFF
TRBV10-3	-	TRBJ2-5	-	TGTGCCATCAGTGAGTCGTCCTACCAAGAGACCCAGTACTTC	CAISESSYQETQYF
TRBV10-3	TRBD2	TRBJ2-1	-	TGTGCCACCACACCCACTAGCGGGAGTGAGCAGTTCTTC	CATTPTSGSEQFF
TRBV30	-	TRBJ1-2	-	TGTGCCTGGAGTGTACTGGGGGGGTATGGCTACACCTTC	CAWSVLGGYGYTF